This T cell receptor (beta chain) was identified during a study of blood T cell repertoires in COVID-19. V trimming: 7 bases; J trimming: 5 bases; junction bases outside the gene matches: 9. From germline, CDR1 is SGHTA and CDR2 FQGNSA. The CDR3 runs 17 residues. This clone was detected once. TCRdb's copy holds only in-frame clones and misses some; the assay was immunoSEQ multiplex PCR. The repertoire has 150,000 or so clones, around four fifths of them found once; the top ten carry about 5%. This TCR was recovered from a man in his 70s who had been exposed to COVID-19. Sequencing input: PBMCs or T cells enriched from blood (not recorded which). The rearrangement uses TRBV7-2 and TRBJ2-2; TRBD2 matches 14 bases. The CDR3: CASKPGLAGGRTGELFF. CDR3 DNA: TGTGCCAGCAAACCTGGACTAGCGGGGGGTCGGACCGGGGAGCTGTTTTTT.